This T cell receptor beta chain derives from a study of cytomegalovirus exposure and HLA in healthy donors. For the study at large: Caucasian-associated ancestry cluster membership applied to around 80% of some 400 genotyped donors.

Vbeta (60) and Jbeta (13) primers were used in the PCR. The assay was immunoSEQ multiplex PCR, and TCRdb's table has in-frame clones only and misses some. The repertoire includes about 140,000 clones, just under 85% of them detected once, and roughly 1.4% sits in the top ten. Study results and limitations: TCR beta V segments were, for the most part, productive about 87% or about 30% of the time in an earlier analysis.

Regarding this clone: No antigen is known for it.

Germline V CDR1 and CDR2: KGHSH, LQKENI. V dropped 6 bases and J dropped 1; count of bases not matched to a gene: 3. The CDR3 is 16 residues long. The clonotype comes from a man under 40 in good health and CMV-seropositive. The chain couples TRBV18 to TRBJ2-2, with 12 bases fitting TRBD2. Sequencing was performed on PBMCs. CDR3 sequence reads: CASSQTSGGNTGELFF. CDR3 bases: TGTGCCAGCTCGCAGACTAGCGGGGGGAACACCGGGGAGCTGTTTTTT.